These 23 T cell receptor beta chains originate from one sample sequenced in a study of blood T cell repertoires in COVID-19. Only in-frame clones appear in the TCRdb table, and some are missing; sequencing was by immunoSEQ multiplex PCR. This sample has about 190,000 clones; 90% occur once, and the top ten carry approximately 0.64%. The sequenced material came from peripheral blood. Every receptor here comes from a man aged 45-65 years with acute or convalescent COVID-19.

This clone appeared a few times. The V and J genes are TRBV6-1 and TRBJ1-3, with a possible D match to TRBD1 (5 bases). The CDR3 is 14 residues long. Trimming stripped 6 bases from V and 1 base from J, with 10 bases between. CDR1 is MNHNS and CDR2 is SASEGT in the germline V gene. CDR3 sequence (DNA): TGTGCCAGCAGCAGGGAGGGGTCTGGAAACACCATATATTTT. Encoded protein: CASSREGSGNTIYF.

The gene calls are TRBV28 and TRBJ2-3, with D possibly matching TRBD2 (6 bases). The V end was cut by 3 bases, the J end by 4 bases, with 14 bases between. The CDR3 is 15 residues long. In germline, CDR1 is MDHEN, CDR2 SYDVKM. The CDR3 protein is CASSFRRGGADTQYF. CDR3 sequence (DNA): TGTGCCAGCAGTTTCCGGCGCGGAGGGGCAGATACGCAGTATTTT.

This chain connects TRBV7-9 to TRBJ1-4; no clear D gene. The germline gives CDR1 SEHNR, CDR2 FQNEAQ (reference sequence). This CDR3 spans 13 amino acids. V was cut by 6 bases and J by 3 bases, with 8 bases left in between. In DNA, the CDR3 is TGTGCCAGCAGTCAGAACCCTAATGAAAAACTGTTTTTT. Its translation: CASSQNPNEKLFF.

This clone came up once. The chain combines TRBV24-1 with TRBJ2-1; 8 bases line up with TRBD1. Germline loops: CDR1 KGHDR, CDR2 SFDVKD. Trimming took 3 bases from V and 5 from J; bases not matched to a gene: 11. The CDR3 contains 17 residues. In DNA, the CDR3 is TGTGCCACCAGTGATCTGAGGACAGGGAAGGGTCACAATGAGCAGTTCTTC. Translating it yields CATSDLRTGKGHNEQFF.

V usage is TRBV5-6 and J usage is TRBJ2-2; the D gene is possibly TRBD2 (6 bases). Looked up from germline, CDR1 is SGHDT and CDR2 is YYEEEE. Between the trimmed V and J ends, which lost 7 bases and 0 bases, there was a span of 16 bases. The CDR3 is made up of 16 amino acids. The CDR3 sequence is CASGMGGRTNTGELFF. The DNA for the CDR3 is TGTGCCAGCGGGATGGGGGGACGAACGAACACCGGGGAGCTGTTTTTT.

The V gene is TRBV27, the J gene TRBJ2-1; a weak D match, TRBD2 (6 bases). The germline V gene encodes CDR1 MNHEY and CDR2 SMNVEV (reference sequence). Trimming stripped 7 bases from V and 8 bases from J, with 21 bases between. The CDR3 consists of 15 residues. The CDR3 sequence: CASIRRAGSFHEQFF. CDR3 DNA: TGTGCCAGCATTAGGAGGGCAGGGAGCTTCCATGAGCAGTTCTTC.

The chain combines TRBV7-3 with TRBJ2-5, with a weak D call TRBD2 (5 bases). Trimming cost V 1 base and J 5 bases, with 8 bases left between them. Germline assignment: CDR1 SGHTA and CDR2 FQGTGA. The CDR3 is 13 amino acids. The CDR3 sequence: CASSLMGGETQYF. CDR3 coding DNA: TGTGCCAGCAGCTTAATGGGCGGGGAGACCCAGTACTTC. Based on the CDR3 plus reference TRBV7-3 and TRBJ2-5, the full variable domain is GAGVSQTPSNKVTEKGKYVELRCDPISGHTALYWYRQSLGQGPEFLIYFQGTGAADDSGLPNDRFFAVRPEGSVSTLKIQRTERGDSAVYLCASSLMGGETQYFGPGTRLLVL.

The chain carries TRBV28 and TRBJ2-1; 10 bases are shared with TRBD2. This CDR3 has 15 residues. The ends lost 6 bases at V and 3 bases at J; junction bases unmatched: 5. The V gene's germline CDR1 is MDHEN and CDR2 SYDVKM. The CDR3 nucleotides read TGTGCCAGCAGCTCCGGGACTAGCGACTACAATGAGCAGTTCTTC. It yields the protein CASSSGTSDYNEQFF. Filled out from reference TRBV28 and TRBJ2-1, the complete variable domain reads DVKVTQSSRYLVKRTGEKVFLECVQDMDHENMFWYRQDPGLGLRLIYFSYDVKMKEKGDIPEGYSVSREKKERFSLILESASTNQTSMYLCASSSGTSDYNEQFFGPGTRLTVL.

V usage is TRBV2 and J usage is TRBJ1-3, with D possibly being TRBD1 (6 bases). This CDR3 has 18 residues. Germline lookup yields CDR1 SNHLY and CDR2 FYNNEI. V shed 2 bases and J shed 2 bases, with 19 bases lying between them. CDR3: CASSEIAGHYFPGNTIYF. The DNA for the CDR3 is TGTGCCAGCAGTGAAATAGCGGGACACTATTTTCCTGGAAACACCATATATTTT.

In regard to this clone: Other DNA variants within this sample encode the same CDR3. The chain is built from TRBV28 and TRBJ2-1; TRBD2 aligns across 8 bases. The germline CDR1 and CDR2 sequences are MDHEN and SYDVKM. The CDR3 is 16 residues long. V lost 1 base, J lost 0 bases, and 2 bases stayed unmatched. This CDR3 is CASSLSAGGSYNEQFF. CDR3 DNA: TGTGCCAGCAGTTTATCCGCGGGGGGCTCCTACAATGAGCAGTTCTTC.

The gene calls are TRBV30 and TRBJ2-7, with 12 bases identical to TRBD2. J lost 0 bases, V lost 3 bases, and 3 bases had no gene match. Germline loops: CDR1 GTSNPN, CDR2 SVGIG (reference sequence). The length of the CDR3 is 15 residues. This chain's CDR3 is CAWRQGLAGSYEQYF. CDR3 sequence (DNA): TGTGCCTGGAGGCAGGGACTAGCGGGCTCCTACGAGCAGTACTTC. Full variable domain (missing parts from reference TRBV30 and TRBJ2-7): SQTIHQWPATLVQPVGSPLSLECTVEGTSNPNLYWYRQAAGRGLQLLFYSVGIGQISSEVPQNLSASRPQDRQFILSSKKLLLSDSGFYLCAWRQGLAGSYEQYFGPGTRLTVT.

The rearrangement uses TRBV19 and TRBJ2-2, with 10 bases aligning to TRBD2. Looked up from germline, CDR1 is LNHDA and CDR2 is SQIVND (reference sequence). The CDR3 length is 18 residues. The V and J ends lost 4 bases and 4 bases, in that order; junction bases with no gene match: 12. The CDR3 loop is CASSTLPAGGYGTGELFF. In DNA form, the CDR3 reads TGTGCCAGTAGTACTCTACCAGCGGGAGGGTACGGCACCGGGGAGCTGTTTTTT.

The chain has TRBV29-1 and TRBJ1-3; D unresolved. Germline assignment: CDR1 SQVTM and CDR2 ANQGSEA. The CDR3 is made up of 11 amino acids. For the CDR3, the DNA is TGCGGAGGCGACTCTGGAAACACCATATATTTT. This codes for CGGDSGNTIYF.

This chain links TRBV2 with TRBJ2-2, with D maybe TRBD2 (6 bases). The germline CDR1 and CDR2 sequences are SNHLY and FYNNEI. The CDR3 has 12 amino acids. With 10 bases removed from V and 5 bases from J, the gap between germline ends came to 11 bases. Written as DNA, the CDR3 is TGTGCCACCCCCGGGGGAACCGGGGAGCTGTTTTTT. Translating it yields CATPGGTGELFF.

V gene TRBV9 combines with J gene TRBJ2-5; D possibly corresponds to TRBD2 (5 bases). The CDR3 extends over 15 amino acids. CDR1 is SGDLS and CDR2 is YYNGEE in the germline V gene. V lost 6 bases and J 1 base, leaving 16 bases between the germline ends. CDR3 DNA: TGTGCCAGCACGGGGTCGTGGGGTTTCCAAGAGACCCAGTACTTC. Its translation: CASTGSWGFQETQYF.

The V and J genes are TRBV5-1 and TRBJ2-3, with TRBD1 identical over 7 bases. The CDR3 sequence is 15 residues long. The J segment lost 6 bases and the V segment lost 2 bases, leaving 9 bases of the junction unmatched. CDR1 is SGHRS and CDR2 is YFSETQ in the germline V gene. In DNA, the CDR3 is TGCGCCAGCAGCTTTATGGACAGGACCAGTGATACGCAGTATTTT. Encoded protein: CASSFMDRTSDTQYF.

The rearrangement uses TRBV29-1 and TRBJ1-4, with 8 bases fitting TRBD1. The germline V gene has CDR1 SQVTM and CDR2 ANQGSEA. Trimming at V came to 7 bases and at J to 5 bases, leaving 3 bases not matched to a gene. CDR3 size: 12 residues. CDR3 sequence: CSAGGGNEKLFF. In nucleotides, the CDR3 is TGCAGCGCAGGGGGCGGGAATGAAAAACTGTTTTTT.

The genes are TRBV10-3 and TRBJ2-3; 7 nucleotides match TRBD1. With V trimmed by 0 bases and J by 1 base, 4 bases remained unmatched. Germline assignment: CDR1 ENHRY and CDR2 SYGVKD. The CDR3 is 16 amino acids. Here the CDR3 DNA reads TGTGCCATCAGTGAGTCACTCGGGACAGGCACAGATACGCAGTATTTT. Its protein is CAISESLGTGTDTQYF.

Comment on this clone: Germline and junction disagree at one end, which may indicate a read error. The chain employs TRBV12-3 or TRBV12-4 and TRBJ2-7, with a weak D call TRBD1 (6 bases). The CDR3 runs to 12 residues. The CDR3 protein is CASSLGQYEQYF. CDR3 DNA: TGTGCCAGCAGCTTAGGACAGTACGAGCAGTACTTC.

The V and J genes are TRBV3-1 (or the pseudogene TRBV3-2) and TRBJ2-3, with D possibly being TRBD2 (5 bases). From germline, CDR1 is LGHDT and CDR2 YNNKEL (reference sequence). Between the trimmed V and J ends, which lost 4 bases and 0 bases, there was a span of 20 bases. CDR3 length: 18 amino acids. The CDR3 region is CASSPKGLHQRSTDTQYF. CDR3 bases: TGTGCCAGCAGCCCAAAAGGGCTGCATCAGCGGAGCACAGATACGCAGTATTTT.

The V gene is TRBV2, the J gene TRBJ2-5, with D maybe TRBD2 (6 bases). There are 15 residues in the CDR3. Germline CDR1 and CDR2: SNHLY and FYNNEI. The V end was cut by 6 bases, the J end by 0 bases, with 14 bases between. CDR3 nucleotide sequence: TGTGCCAGCAGCGGGGGTGGAAGCGACCAAGAGACCCAGTACTTC. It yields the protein CASSGGGSDQETQYF.

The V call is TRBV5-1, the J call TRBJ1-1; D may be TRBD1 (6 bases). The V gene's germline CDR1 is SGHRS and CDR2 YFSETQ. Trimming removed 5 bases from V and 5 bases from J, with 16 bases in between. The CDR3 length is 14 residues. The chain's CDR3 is CASSIQGSGTEAFF. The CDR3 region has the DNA TGCGCCAGCAGTATACAGGGTTCTGGGACTGAAGCTTTCTTT.

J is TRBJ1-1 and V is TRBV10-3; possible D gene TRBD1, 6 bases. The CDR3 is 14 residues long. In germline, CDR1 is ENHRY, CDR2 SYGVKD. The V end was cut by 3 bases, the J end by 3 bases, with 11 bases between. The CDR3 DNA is TGTGCCATCAGTGAAGGGGGTTCGGACACTGAAGCTTTCTTT. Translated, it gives CAISEGGSDTEAFF.